The clone carrying this T cell receptor (beta chain) was seen a few times. The data belong to a study of T cell responses to AZD1222 COVID-19 vaccine. Germline CDR1 is SGHRS and CDR2 is YFSETQ. V shed 0 bases and J shed 4 bases, with 4 bases lying between them. The CDR3 loop spans 12 amino acids. The assay was immunoSEQ multiplex PCR, and TCRdb's table has in-frame clones only and misses some. The top ten clones hold less than 10% of a sample with roughly 110,000 clones, roughly 91% of them seen once. This specimen was peripheral blood, taken 28 days after the second AZD1222 dose. J is TRBJ1-2 and V is TRBV5-1; D remains ambiguous. The receptor's source is an adult who received the AZD1222 COVID-19 vaccine. CDR3 nucleotides: TGCGCCAGCAGCTTGGACGTCTATGGCTACACCTTC. This encodes CASSLDVYGYTF.